Listed here are 28 T cell receptor beta chains from one sample, sequenced in a study of T-cell reconstitution after alpha-beta-depleted transplantation in children. Library preparation (for TCRbeta) was performed with unique molecular identifiers. From the PCR reads, TCRdb called clonotypes with MiXCR, one entry per CDR3 protein. The table includes around 4,200 distinct CDR3 sequences, approximately 19% detected once. Sequencing used PBMCs, mostly from graft donor cells, obtained 180 days after TCRalphabeta/CD19-depleted stem cell transplant. The receptors originated from a male patient aged 2-15 years who had a stem cell transplant for acute lymphoblastic leukemia, so the T cells may come from the graft donor.

Many counts were recorded for this clonotype. The J gene is TRBJ1-6, the V gene TRBV12-3 or TRBV12-4, with D unresolved. Trimming shortened V by 3 bases and J by 10 bases, and 16 bases separated the two germline ends. The length of the CDR3 is 15 residues. In DNA form, the CDR3 reads TGTGCCAGCAGTTTTAGGTCCAGGAGGAACTCACCCCTCCACTTT. Protein: CASSFRSRRNSPLHF.

The sample holds many counts of this clonotype. This chain links TRBV7-9 with TRBJ1-2; maybe TRBD1 (5 bases). V lost 2 bases, J lost 5 bases, and 15 bases lay in between. The CDR3 contains 15 residues. The germline V gene has CDR1 SEHNR and CDR2 FQNEAQ (reference sequence). The CDR3 coding sequence is TGTGCCAGCAGCTTATGGGGCCAGATTTTTTATGGCTACACCTTC. Translating it yields CASSLWGQIFYGYTF.

This clonotype was detected ten times or more. The rearrangement uses TRBV10-3 and TRBJ2-2; TRBD2 might be the D (6 bases). V lost 7 bases, J lost 0 bases, and 15 bases lay in between. The CDR3 runs 16 residues. Germline CDR1 ENHRY, CDR2 SYGVKD. The chain's CDR3 is CAINRERPANTGELFF. The DNA for the CDR3 is TGTGCCATCAACCGGGAGCGACCCGCGAACACCGGGGAGCTGTTTTTT.

This clonotype has at least ten counts. This rearrangement joins TRBV7-9 to TRBJ1-2, with 11 bases that match TRBD1. Germline CDR1 and CDR2: SEHNR and FQNEAQ (reference sequence). The trim removed 8 bases at V and 4 bases at J, leaving 9 bases unmatched. The CDR3 runs to 15 residues. The CDR3 sequence is CASLGTGGASYGYTF. DNA of the CDR3: TGTGCCAGCTTGGGGACAGGGGGGGCCAGCTATGGCTACACCTTC.

This clonotype was seen many times. The V call is TRBV10-3, the J call TRBJ2-1; 11 nucleotides align to TRBD2. The CDR3 length is 16 residues. The V and J ends lost 5 bases and 6 bases, in that order; junction bases with no gene match: 9. Germline lookup yields CDR1 ENHRY and CDR2 SYGVKD. CDR3 coding DNA: TGTGCCATCAGTAGAGAGGGACTAGCGGAACTCAATGAGCAGTTCTTC. Protein product: CAISREGLAELNEQFF.

Comments on this clonotype: A much bigger clone sits one base away, suggesting this may be a read error. The V call is TRBV7-9, the J call TRBJ1-1, with D possibly TRBD1 on 5 matching bases. The CDR3 spans 15 residues. Germline CDR1 SEHNR, CDR2 FQNEAQ (reference sequence). Written as DNA, the CDR3 is TGTGCCAGCAGCTCCAGGGACGGCATGAACACTGAAGCTTCCTTT. Amino acid sequence: CASSSRDGMNTEASF.

This clonotype came up many times. The chain employs TRBV6-1 and TRBJ2-1; D possibly corresponds to TRBD2 (6 bases). The CDR3 runs to 13 residues. Germline assignment: CDR1 MNHNS and CDR2 SASEGT. Between the trimmed V and J ends, which lost 6 bases and 0 bases, there was a span of 6 bases. For the CDR3, the DNA is TGTGCCAGCAGGACTAGCTCCTACAATGAGCAGTTCTTC. Amino acid sequence: CASRTSSYNEQFF.

This clonotype was observed many times. The chain combines TRBV7-9 with TRBJ1-2; TRBD1 aligns across 9 bases. This CDR3 region has 20 residues. The germline V gene has CDR1 SEHNR and CDR2 FQNEAQ (reference sequence). With 8 bases clipped from V and 2 bases from J, the junction kept 24 bases outside the gene matches. The CDR3 coding sequence is TGTGCCAGCGCCCGCCTAAATACCGGGACAGGGTTGGGTAAAAACTATGGCTACACCTTC. Amino acid sequence: CASARLNTGTGLGKNYGYTF.

This clonotype occurred many times. The V gene is TRBV20-1, the J gene TRBJ2-7; D is possibly TRBD1 (6 bases). Germline V lookup: CDR1 DFQATT, CDR2 SNEGSKA (reference sequence). This CDR3 comprises 16 residues. V lost 2 bases, J lost 4 bases, and 21 bases lay in between. The CDR3 DNA reads as TGCAGTGCTAGAAAGGGTGGGGGCCGAACCTATTACGAGCAGTACTTC. The encoded protein is CSARKGGGRTYYEQYF.

In this sample, this clonotype turned up once. This sequence joins TRBV5-1 and TRBJ1-2; the D is unclear. Germline lookup yields CDR1 SGHRS and CDR2 YFSETQ. The CDR3 spans 12 residues. V was pared by 4 bases and J by 5 bases, with 9 bases between. Here the CDR3 reads CASSPPDYGYTF. The CDR3 bases are TGCGCCAGCAGCCCGCCCGATTATGGCTACACCTTC.

V is TRBV12-3 or TRBV12-4 and J is TRBJ2-4, with TRBD2 matching 10 bases. CDR3 length: 18 amino acids. V was clipped by 3 bases and J by 2 bases; unmatched bases: 10. The CDR3 nucleotides are TGTGCCAGCAGTTTGACCAGCGGGAGGGCCGGGCCCAAAAACATTCAGTACTTC. Amino acids: CASSLTSGRAGPKNIQYF.

This clonotype was observed many times. The V gene is TRBV5-8, the J gene TRBJ1-5; D gene ambiguous. The CDR3 extends over 15 amino acids. Germline-derived CDR1 and CDR2 are SGHTS and YDEGEE. Between the trimmed V and J ends, which lost 2 bases and 5 bases, there was a span of 14 bases. CDR3 protein: CASSLRLVYYQPQHF. The CDR3 coding sequence is TGTGCCAGCAGCTTACGACTAGTCTACTATCAGCCCCAGCATTTT.

V usage is TRBV6-1 and J usage is TRBJ1-1; D is unresolved. This CDR3 is built from 15 residues. In germline, CDR1 is MNHNS, CDR2 SASEGT. The V gene lost 4 bases and the J gene lost 0 bases, with 12 bases spanning the gap. The CDR3 DNA is TGTGCCAGCAGTGCGTCCATCACAGTGAACACTGAAGCTTTCTTT. Its protein product is CASSASITVNTEAFF.

This clonotype was observed at least ten times. This chain joins TRBV4-1 and TRBJ2-5; D remains ambiguous. This CDR3 has 13 amino acids. From germline, CDR1 is MGHRA and CDR2 YSYEKL. Trimming removed 1 base at V and 4 bases at J, with 7 bases between. In DNA form, the CDR3 reads TGCGCCAGCAGCCAAGTCGAAAGAGAGACCCAGTACTTC. Amino acids: CASSQVERETQYF.

By its share, this clonotype is medium-sized (0.01 to 0.1%). The chain couples TRBV7-9 to TRBJ1-2; D unclear. V shed 1 base and J shed 6 bases, with 12 bases lying between them. The CDR3 contains 14 residues. Per the germline V gene, CDR1 is SEHNR and CDR2 is FQNEAQ (reference sequence). CDR3: CASSLGDSGDGYTF. Here the CDR3 DNA reads TGTGCCAGCAGCTTAGGAGATAGTGGGGATGGCTACACCTTC.

This chain joins TRBV5-1 and TRBJ2-7; D unclear. Germline-derived CDR1 and CDR2 are SGHRS and YFSETQ. Trimming pared 0 bases from V and 3 bases from J, leaving 10 bases between. CDR3 length equals 14 residues. Here the CDR3 DNA reads TGCGCCAGCAGCTTGGACCCGGACCACTACGAGCAGTACTTC. Translating gives CASSLDPDHYEQYF. Together with reference TRBV5-1 and TRBJ2-7, the CDR3 gives the full variable domain: KAGVTQTPRYLIKTRGQQVTLSCSPISGHRSVSWYQQTPGQGLQFLFEYFSETQRNKGNFPGRFSGRQFSNSRSEMNVSTLELGDSALYLCASSLDPDHYEQYFGPGTRLTVT.

There are many counts of this clonotype. The chain is built from TRBV28 and TRBJ1-1; the D gene is possibly TRBD1 (6 bases). This CDR3 is 14 amino acids long. The germline V gene encodes CDR1 MDHEN and CDR2 SYDVKM. Between the trimmed V and J ends, which lost 7 bases and 4 bases, there was a span of 16 bases. The CDR3 spells CASNQQGYTTEAFF. CDR3 nucleotide sequence: TGTGCCAGCAATCAACAGGGCTATACCACTGAAGCTTTCTTT.

This clonotype has ten or more counts. V gene TRBV28 combines with J gene TRBJ1-1, with D maybe TRBD1 (6 bases). The CDR3 contains 13 residues. CDR1 is MDHEN and CDR2 is SYDVKM in the germline V gene. Trimming took off 8 bases at V and 8 bases at J, with 18 bases between the two ends. This chain's CDR3 is CASRQVGLPEAFF. As DNA, the CDR3 is TGTGCCAGCCGACAGGTCGGGCTCCCCGAAGCTTTCTTT.

This clonotype appeared many times. The chain employs TRBV6-1 and TRBJ2-7; TRBD2 is a possible D gene (5 bases). The CDR3 totals 13 residues. The germline gives CDR1 MNHNS, CDR2 SASEGT. Between the trimmed V and J ends, which lost 6 bases and 3 bases, there was a span of 12 bases. The CDR3 DNA reads TGTGCCAGCAGGGAGGCCTGGTTCTACGAGCAGTACTTC. This sequence encodes CASREAWFYEQYF.

A note on this clonotype: Germline is not matched at one junction end, which may reflect a read error. The CDR3 region is CASSLELGWGTSYNERFF. CDR3 nucleotides: TGTGCCAGCAGCCTAGAACTAGGGTGGGGTACCTCCTACAATGAGCGGTTCTTC. This chain connects TRBV3-1 to TRBJ2-1, with D possibly being TRBD2 (5 bases). Germline loops: CDR1 LGHDT, CDR2 YNNKEL (reference sequence). The CDR3 is 18 residues long.

This clonotype has at least ten counts. The J gene is TRBJ2-7, the V gene TRBV6-5; 7 bases map to TRBD1. This CDR3 region has 16 residues. J gave up 2 bases and V 0 bases, and 7 bases lay outside the gene matches. From germline, CDR1 is MNHEY and CDR2 SVGAGI. For the CDR3, the DNA is TGTGCCAGCAGTTACTCGACGCGAGGGGGCGCCTACGAGCAGTACTTC. It specifies CASSYSTRGGAYEQYF.

This clonotype was observed at least ten times. The rearrangement joins TRBV4-1 to TRBJ2-1, with 8 bases lining up with TRBD2. CDR1 is MGHRA, CDR2 YSYEKL, per germline. The CDR3 is 16 amino acids. Trimming took 0 bases from V and 3 from J; bases not matched to a gene: 4. In nucleotides, the CDR3 is TGCGCCAGCAGCCAAGAAGAACTAGCGGTCTACAATGAGCAGTTCTTC. Its translation is CASSQEELAVYNEQFF.

This chain connects TRBV29-1 to TRBJ1-4; 10 bases map to TRBD1. CDR1 and CDR2 from the germline V gene are SQVTM and ANQGSEA. The V and J ends lost 0 bases and 8 bases, in that order; junction bases with no gene match: 12. CDR3 length equals 17 residues. The CDR3 DNA reads as TGCAGCGTTGAAGAAGGGACAGGGGCACCGGCTGGGGAAAAACTGTTTTTT. Its translation is CSVEEGTGAPAGEKLFF.

This clonotype is judged medium-sized. V usage is TRBV4-1 and J usage is TRBJ1-2; no clear D. V lost 2 bases and J lost 1, with 11 bases in between. Germline CDR1 MGHRA, CDR2 YSYEKL. The CDR3 sequence is 15 residues long. The DNA for the CDR3 is TGCGCCAGCAGCCAATCCGCGACTTATAACTATGGCTACACCTTC. Translating it yields CASSQSATYNYGYTF.

Sample share makes this clonotype medium-sized. The V gene is TRBV2, the J gene TRBJ2-5; D is undetermined. This CDR3 contains 10 residues. Per the germline V gene, CDR1 is SNHLY and CDR2 is FYNNEI. The V end was cut by 5 bases, the J end by 5 bases, with 3 bases between. The CDR3 nucleotides read TGTGCCAGCAGTCAGGAGACCCAGTACTTC. As protein: CASSQETQYF.

In its sample, this clonotype ranks as medium-sized. The chain uses TRBV7-9 and TRBJ2-7; tentatively, D is TRBD1 or TRBD2 (7 bases each). The germline V and J ends were trimmed by 3 bases and 5 bases, with 11 bases remaining between them. The germline CDR1 and CDR2 sequences are SEHNR and FQNEAQ (reference sequence). The CDR3 contains 13 residues. CDR3 sequence: CASSLGGGHEQYF. The DNA of the CDR3 is TGTGCCAGCAGCTTGGGAGGGGGCCACGAGCAGTACTTC.

This clonotype was counted ten times or more. The V gene is TRBV6-5, the J gene TRBJ2-2; D may be TRBD1 (6 bases). Germline CDR1 and CDR2: MNHEY and SVGAGI. Trimming took 0 bases from V and 1 from J, leaving 12 bases between them. The CDR3 consists of 17 residues. CDR3 sequence reads: CASSYSGRGWNTGELFF. CDR3 coding DNA: TGTGCCAGCAGTTACTCGGGCAGGGGATGGAACACCGGGGAGCTGTTTTTT.

This clonotype was seen at least ten times. The J gene is TRBJ1-6, the V gene TRBV20-1; D gene uncertain. The germline V gene encodes CDR1 DFQATT and CDR2 SNEGSKA (reference sequence). The CDR3 has 14 amino acids. V dropped 4 bases and J dropped 5 bases, with 12 bases sitting between them. The CDR3 region has the DNA TGCAGTGCTATCGAAGGAGACAATAATTCACCCCTCCACTTT. Amino acid sequence: CSAIEGDNNSPLHF.